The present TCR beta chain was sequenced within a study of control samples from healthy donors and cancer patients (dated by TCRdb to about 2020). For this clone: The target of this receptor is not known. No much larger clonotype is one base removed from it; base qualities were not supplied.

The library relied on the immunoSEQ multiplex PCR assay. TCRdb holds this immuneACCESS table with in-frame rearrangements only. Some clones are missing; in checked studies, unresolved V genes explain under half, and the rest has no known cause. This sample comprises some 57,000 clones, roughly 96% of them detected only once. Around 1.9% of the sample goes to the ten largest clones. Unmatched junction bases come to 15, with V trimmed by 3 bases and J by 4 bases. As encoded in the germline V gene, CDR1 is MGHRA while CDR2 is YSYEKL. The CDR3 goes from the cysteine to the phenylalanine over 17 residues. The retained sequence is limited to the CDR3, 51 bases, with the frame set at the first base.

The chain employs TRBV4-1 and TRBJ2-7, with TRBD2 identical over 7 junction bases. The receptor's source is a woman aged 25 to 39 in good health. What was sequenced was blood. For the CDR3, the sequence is CASSHISVGREPYEQYF. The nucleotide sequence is TGCGCCAGCAGCCACATAAGTGTCGGGCGGGAGCCATACGAGCAGTACTTC.